This record covers a single T cell receptor (beta chain). As yet, its antigen is unknown. The data originate from a study of cytomegalovirus exposure and HLA in healthy donors. Points from the study as a whole: The study labeled fewer than 200 TCR beta chains cytomegalovirus-associated.

13 Jbeta primers and 60 Vbeta primers were used for the PCR. The protocol was immunoSEQ multiplex PCR, while the TCRdb copy is restricted to in-frame clones and leaves out a portion. The sample yields approximately 130,000 clones, around 80% seen once. There are 15 residues in the CDR3. Germline CDR1 is MDHEN and CDR2 is SYDVKM. J gave up 6 bases and V 4 bases, and 8 bases lay outside the gene matches. Healthy bone marrow donors made up the cohort. Though probably carrying unrecorded immune exposures, donors were nominally healthy at sampling. The sequencing sample was made of PBMCs. The source is a woman between 40 and 50 years old in good health and CMV-seronegative. The rearrangement joins TRBV28 to TRBJ2-7; 11 nucleotides agree with TRBD2. The CDR3 protein is CASSSGSGTSGEQYF. CDR3 sequence (DNA): TGTGCCAGCAGTTCCGGCTCCGGGACTAGCGGCGAGCAGTACTTC. Based on the CDR3 plus reference TRBV28 and TRBJ2-7, the full variable domain is DVKVTQSSRYLVKRTGEKVFLECVQDMDHENMFWYRQDPGLGLRLIYFSYDVKMKEKGDIPEGYSVSREKKERFSLILESASTNQTSMYLCASSSGSGTSGEQYFGPGTRLTVT.